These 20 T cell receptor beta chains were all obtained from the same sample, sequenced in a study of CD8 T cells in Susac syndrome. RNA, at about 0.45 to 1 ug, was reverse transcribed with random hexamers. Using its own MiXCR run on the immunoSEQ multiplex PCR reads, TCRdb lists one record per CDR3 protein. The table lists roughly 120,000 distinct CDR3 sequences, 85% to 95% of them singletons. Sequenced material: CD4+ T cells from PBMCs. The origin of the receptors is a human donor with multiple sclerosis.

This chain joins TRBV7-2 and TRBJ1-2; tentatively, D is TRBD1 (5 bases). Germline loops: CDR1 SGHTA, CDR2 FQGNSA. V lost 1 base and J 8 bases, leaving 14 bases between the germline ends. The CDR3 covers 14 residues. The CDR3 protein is CASSLGGTQRGYTF. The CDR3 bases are TGTGCCAGCAGCTTAGGTGGGACGCAGAGAGGCTACACCTTC.

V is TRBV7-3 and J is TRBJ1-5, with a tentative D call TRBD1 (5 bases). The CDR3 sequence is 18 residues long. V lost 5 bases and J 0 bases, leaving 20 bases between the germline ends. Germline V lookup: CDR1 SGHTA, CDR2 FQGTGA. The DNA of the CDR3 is TGTGCCAGCAGCATCGACAGACGACCTGTTTTTAGCAATCAGCCCCAGCATTTT. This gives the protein CASSIDRRPVFSNQPQHF.

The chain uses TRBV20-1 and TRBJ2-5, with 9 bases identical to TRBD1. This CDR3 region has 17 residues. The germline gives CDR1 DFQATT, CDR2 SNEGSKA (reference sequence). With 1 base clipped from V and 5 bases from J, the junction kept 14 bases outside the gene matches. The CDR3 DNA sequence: TGCAGTGCTAGAGCCACGCCGGGACAGGGACAAGGGGAGACCCAGTACTTC. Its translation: CSARATPGQGQGETQYF.

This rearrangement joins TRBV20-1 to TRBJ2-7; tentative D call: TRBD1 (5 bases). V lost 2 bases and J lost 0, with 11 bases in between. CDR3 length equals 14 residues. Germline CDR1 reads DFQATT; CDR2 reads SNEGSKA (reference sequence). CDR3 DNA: TGCAGTGCTAGAAGGGGCGGAAGCTCCTACGAGCAGTACTTC. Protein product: CSARRGGSSYEQYF.

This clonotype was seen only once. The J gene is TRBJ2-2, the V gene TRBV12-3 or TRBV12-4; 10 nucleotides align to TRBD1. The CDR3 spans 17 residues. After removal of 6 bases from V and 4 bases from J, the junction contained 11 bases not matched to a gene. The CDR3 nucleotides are TGTGCCAGCAGCAACCTGGGACAGGGGACGAGCACCGGGGAGCTGTTTTTT. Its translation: CASSNLGQGTSTGELFF.

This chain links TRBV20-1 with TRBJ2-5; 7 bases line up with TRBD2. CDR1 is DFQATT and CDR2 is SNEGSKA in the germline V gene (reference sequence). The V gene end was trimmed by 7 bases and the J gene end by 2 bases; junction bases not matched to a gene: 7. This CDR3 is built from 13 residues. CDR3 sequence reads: CSGVGGPQETQYF. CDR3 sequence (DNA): TGCAGTGGAGTGGGAGGGCCGCAAGAGACCCAGTACTTC.

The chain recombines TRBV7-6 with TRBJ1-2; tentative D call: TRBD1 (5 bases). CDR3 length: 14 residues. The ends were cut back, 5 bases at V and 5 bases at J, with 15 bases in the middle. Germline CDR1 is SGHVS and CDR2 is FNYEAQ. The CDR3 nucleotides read TGTGCCAGCAGCCCCCCCGGGGGGGGTTATGGCTACACCTTC. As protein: CASSPPGGGYGYTF.

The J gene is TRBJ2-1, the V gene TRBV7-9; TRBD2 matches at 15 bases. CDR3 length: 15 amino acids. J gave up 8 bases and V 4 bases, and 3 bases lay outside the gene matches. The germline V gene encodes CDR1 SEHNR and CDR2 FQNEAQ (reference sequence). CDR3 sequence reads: CASSSGLAGGDEQFF. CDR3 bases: TGTGCCAGCAGCTCGGGACTAGCGGGGGGCGATGAGCAGTTCTTC. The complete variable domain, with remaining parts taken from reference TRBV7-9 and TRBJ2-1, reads DTGVSQNPRHKITKRGQNVTFRCDPISEHNRLYWYRQTLGQGPEFLTYFQNEAQLEKSRLLSDRFSAERPKGSFSTLEIQRTEQGDSAMYLCASSSGLAGGDEQFFGPGTRLTVL.

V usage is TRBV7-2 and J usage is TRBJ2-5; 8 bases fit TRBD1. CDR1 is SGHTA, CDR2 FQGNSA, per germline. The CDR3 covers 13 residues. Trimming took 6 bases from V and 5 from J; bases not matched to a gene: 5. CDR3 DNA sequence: TGTGCCAGCAGTTTACAGGGGGAGGAGACCCAGTACTTC. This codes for CASSLQGEETQYF.

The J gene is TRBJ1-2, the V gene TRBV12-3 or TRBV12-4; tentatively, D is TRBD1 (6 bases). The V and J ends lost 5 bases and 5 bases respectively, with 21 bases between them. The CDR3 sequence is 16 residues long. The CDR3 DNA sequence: TGTGCCAGCAGTCCACAGGCGCCGGGACAAGGGTATGGCTACACCTTC. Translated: CASSPQAPGQGYGYTF.

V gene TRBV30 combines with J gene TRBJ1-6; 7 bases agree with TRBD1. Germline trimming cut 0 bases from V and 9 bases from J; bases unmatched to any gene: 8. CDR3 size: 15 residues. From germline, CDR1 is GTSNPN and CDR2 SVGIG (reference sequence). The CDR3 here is CAWSVRAGGGSPLHF. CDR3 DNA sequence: TGTGCCTGGAGTGTACGGGCAGGGGGTGGTTCACCCCTCCACTTT.

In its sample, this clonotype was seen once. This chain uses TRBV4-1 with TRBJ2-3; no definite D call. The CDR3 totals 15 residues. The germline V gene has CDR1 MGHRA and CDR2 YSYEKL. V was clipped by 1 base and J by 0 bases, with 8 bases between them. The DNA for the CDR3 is TGCGCCAGCAGCCAAGTGGGCCTGAGCACAGATACGCAGTATTTT. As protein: CASSQVGLSTDTQYF.

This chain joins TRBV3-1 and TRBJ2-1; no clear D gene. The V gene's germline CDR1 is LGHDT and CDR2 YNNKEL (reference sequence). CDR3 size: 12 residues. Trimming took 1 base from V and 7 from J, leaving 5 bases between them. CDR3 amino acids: CASSQVVNEQFF. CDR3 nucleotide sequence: TGTGCCAGCAGCCAAGTAGTGAATGAGCAGTTCTTC.

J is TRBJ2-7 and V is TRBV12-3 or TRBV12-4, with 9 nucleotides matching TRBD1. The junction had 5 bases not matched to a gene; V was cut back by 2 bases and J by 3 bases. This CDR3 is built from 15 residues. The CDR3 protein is CASSLPGQGRYEQYF. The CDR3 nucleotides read TGTGCCAGCAGTTTACCGGGACAGGGACGCTACGAGCAGTACTTC.

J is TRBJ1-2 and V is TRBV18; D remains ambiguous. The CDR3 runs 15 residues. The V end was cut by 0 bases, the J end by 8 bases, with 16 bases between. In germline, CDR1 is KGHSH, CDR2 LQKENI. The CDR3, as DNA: TGTGCCAGCTCACCACCCACGTCTGAGGGTAGAGGCTACACCTTC. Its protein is CASSPPTSEGRGYTF.

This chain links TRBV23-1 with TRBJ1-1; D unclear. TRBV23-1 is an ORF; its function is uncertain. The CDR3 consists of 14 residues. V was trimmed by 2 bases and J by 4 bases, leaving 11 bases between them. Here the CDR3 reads CASSQRLTLTEAFF. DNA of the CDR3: TGCGCCAGCAGTCAAAGGTTAACACTCACTGAAGCTTTCTTT.

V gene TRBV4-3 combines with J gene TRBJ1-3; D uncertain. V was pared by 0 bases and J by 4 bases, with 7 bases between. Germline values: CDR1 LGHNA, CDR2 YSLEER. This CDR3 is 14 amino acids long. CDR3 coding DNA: TGCGCCAGCAGCCAAGATCTGGCCGGAAACACCATATATTTT. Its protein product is CASSQDLAGNTIYF.

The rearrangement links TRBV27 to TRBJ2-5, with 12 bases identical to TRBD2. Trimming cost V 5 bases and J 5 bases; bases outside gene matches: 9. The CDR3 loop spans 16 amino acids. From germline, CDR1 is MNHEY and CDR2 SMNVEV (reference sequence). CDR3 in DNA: TGTGCCAGCAGTCCGTCTAGCGGGGGGGGCGAGGAGACCCAGTACTTC. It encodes CASSPSSGGGEETQYF.

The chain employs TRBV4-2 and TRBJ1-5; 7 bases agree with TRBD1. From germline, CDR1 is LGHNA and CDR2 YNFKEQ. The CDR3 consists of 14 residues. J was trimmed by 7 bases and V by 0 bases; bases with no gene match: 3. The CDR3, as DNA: TGTGCCAGCAGCCAAGATACAGGGGACCAGCCCCAGCATTTT. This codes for CASSQDTGDQPQHF.

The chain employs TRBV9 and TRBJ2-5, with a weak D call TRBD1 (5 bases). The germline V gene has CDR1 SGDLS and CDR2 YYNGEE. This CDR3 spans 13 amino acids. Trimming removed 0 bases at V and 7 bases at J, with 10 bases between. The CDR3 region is CASSVVQAGTQYF. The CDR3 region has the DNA TGTGCCAGCAGCGTAGTACAGGCAGGGACCCAGTACTTC. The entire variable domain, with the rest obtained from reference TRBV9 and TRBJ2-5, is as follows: DSGVTQTPKHLITATGQRVTLRCSPRSGDLSVYWYQQSLDQGLQFLIQYYNGEERAKGNILERFSAQQFPDLHSELNLSSLELGDSALYFCASSVVQAGTQYFGPGTRLLVL.